This TCR beta chain was profiled in a study of T cells in Graves' hyperthyroidism and ophthalmopathy. Overall study context: Peripheral blood was drawn at first diagnosis, prior to all treatment.

Amplification yielded TCR beta CDR3 regions, with RNA transcripts as the source. The TCR CDR3 was amplified in a first-round RT-PCR using the HTBI primer set. In TCRdb, the multiplex PCR reads were re-called with MiXCR into one record per CDR3 protein. This repertoire shows about 37,000 distinct CDR3 sequences, roughly half found once; its top ten account for roughly 15%. Note on this clonotype: The antigen remains undetermined.

Germline V gene sequence: CDR1 SQVTM, CDR2 ANQGSEA. V shed 4 bases, J shed 6 bases, and the junction held 12 bases outside the gene matches. This CDR3 is 16 amino acids long. Study-wide points: In the blood, most expanded thyroid clonotypes above 0.001 appeared as well. Patients with ophthalmopathy were separated from those with stable hyperthyroidism by a 13 V-J model.

Exclusion followed for patients with uncontrolled infection, other autoimmune disease, pregnancy or lactation. The source of this sequence is a man aged 40-50 years with Graves' ophthalmopathy. This rearrangement joins TRBV29-1 to TRBJ2-3; TRBD2 matches at 11 bases. Sequenced input: blood. For the CDR3, the DNA is TGCAGCGTTGTGTTGGCTAGCGGGGGGACCAAGGATACGCAGTATTTT. It translates to CSVVLASGGTKDTQYF.